Sequencing of this T cell receptor (beta chain) was carried out in a study of identical twins. The authors used template switching to add a universal primer site and gave cDNA unique molecular identifiers. MiXCR was run by TCRdb on the 5' RACE reads, yielding one entry per CDR3 protein. The data show under 500,000 distinct CDR3 sequences, over 11% seen once. Study observations and caveats: Zero-insertion analyses could be partly confounded by invariant MAIT and iNKT cells. Model-predicted out-of-frame TCR alpha sharing fell below observed values in monozygotic twins.

This CDR3 comprises 13 residues. V was pared by 7 bases and J by 5 bases, with 8 bases of the junction left unmatched. CDR1 is GTSNPN, CDR2 SVGIG, per germline (reference sequence). This clonotype was counted only a few times. The antigen remains undetermined. The sample also formed part of further work on yellow fever vaccine responses in identical twins.

The TCR sequence derives from a woman aged 18-29 years in good health. The chain is built from TRBV30 and TRBJ2-5, with TRBD2 identical over 9 bases. The sample comprised CD4+ T cells sorted from blood. The CDR3 reads CASTAGGRETQYF. The CDR3 bases are TGTGCCTCTACCGCGGGGGGGCGGGAGACCCAGTACTTC.